These 20 T cell receptor beta chains were all obtained from the same sample, sequenced in a study of early T cells in non-severe SARS-CoV-2 infection. MiXCR was run by TCRdb on the 5' RACE reads, yielding one entry per CDR3 protein. The sample lists about 55,000 distinct CDR3 sequences, under 15% occurring once. Sequenced material: whole blood, taken at baseline. These receptor sequences come from an adult who was a healthcare worker with PCR-confirmed SARS-CoV-2 infection or an uninfected control (not recorded which).

The chain has TRBV5-1 and TRBJ1-5; the D gene is possibly TRBD1 (6 bases). The CDR3 extends over 15 amino acids. The germline gives CDR1 SGHRS, CDR2 YFSETQ. Deletions cut 3 bases from V and 5 bases from J, with 15 bases between. In DNA, the CDR3 is TGCGCCAGCAGCTCCTTCCCAGGGGTGGATCAGCCCCAGCATTTT. Residues: CASSSFPGVDQPQHF.

This clonotype was detected only a few times. CDR3 nucleotides: TGTGCCAGCAGCTTAGCGAAGACTAGCGGGAGGATGGATGAGCAGTTCTTC. This encodes CASSLAKTSGRMDEQFF. The chain combines TRBV7-2 with TRBJ2-1; 13 nucleotides align to TRBD2. The CDR3 consists of 17 residues. The ends lost 0 bases at V and 8 bases at J; junction bases unmatched: 7. Germline CDR1 and CDR2: SGHTA and FQGNSA.

Note on this clonotype: A single base separates this from a much larger clone, so it may be a read error. V usage is TRBV7-8 and J usage is TRBJ2-1; 7 bases are shared with TRBD2. The CDR3 totals 13 residues. The germline V gene encodes CDR1 SGHVS and CDR2 FQNEAQ. The CDR3 here is CASSLGLNNKQFF. In nucleotides, the CDR3 is TGTGCCAGCAGCTTGGGACTAAACAATAAGCAGTTCTTC.

A few counts support this clonotype. The chain combines TRBV20-1 with TRBJ1-4, with D unclear. This CDR3 region has 13 residues. Germline-derived CDR1 and CDR2 are DFQATT and SNEGSKA (reference sequence). V dropped 1 base and J dropped 7 bases, with 10 bases sitting between them. CDR3 sequence: CSARVPPAEKLFF. Here the CDR3 DNA reads TGCAGTGCTAGAGTTCCCCCAGCTGAAAAACTGTTTTTT.

The chain carries TRBV7-2 and TRBJ1-1; D ambiguous. In germline, CDR1 is SGHTA, CDR2 FQGNSA. V gave up 3 bases and J gave up 4 bases, with 12 bases separating them. The CDR3 extends over 14 amino acids. Here the CDR3 reads CASSFDPGSTEAFF. CDR3 nucleotides: TGTGCCAGCAGCTTTGATCCGGGGAGCACTGAAGCTTTCTTT.

This clonotype showed up just a few times. J is TRBJ1-1 and V is TRBV7-2; 7 positions match TRBD1. CDR1 and CDR2 (germline): SGHTA, FQGNSA. The CDR3 extends over 15 amino acids. The J segment lost 4 bases and the V segment lost 3 bases, leaving 8 bases of the junction unmatched. CDR3 in amino acids: CASSFSGQSTTEAFF. For the CDR3, the DNA is TGTGCCAGCAGCTTTTCGGGACAGTCGACCACTGAAGCTTTCTTT.

The chain carries TRBV19 and TRBJ1-2; tentative D call: TRBD1 (5 bases). Germline V gene sequence: CDR1 LNHDA, CDR2 SQIVND (reference sequence). V was clipped by 7 bases and J by 2 bases, with 14 bases between them. The CDR3 consists of 14 residues. CDR3 coding DNA: TGTGCCAGTACAAGTTCCGGGGACAACTATGGCTACACCTTC. This gives the protein CASTSSGDNYGYTF.

This clonotype was detected a few times. The V and J genes are TRBV18 and TRBJ2-3, with 9 bases lining up with TRBD2. This CDR3 contains 15 residues. The V gene's germline CDR1 is KGHSH and CDR2 LQKENI. V lost 4 bases to trimming and J lost 3 bases; unmatched junction nucleotides: 5. The DNA of the CDR3 is TGTGCCAGCTCACTAGATAGCGGGAGAACAGATACGCAGTATTTT. This translates into CASSLDSGRTDTQYF.

This clonotype occurred many times. The chain combines TRBV7-8 with TRBJ2-3; D might be TRBD1 (7 bases). The CDR3 is made up of 16 amino acids. The ends were cut back, 5 bases at V and 4 bases at J, with 19 bases in the middle. Per the germline V gene, CDR1 is SGHVS and CDR2 is FQNEAQ. The chain's CDR3 is CASSLQGGLAADTQYF. CDR3 DNA: TGTGCCAGCAGCCTTCAGGGGGGCTTAGCGGCAGATACGCAGTATTTT.

This clonotype was counted a few times. This rearrangement joins TRBV25-1 to TRBJ1-2, with 7 bases fitting TRBD1. The J segment lost 4 bases and the V segment lost 5 bases, leaving 7 bases of the junction unmatched. Germline CDR1 is MGHDK and CDR2 is SYGVNS. The CDR3 length is 14 residues. The CDR3 DNA follows: TGTGCCAGCAGTCTAGGGGGCGCAAGCTATGGCTACACCTTC. It yields the protein CASSLGGASYGYTF.

This clonotype was observed a few times. This sequence joins TRBV7-2 and TRBJ2-7, with D maybe TRBD2 (5 bases). Germline CDR1 reads SGHTA; CDR2 reads FQGNSA. The CDR3 has 14 residues. The V end was cut by 5 bases, the J end by 0 bases, with 11 bases between. The CDR3 loop reads CASSPRTPSYEQYF. CDR3 coding DNA: TGTGCCAGCAGCCCAAGGACTCCCTCCTACGAGCAGTACTTC.

The chain combines TRBV28 with TRBJ1-1, with 10 bases aligning to TRBD1. This CDR3 has 16 residues. V gave up 3 bases and J gave up 2 bases; unmatched junction bases: 6. The germline gives CDR1 MDHEN, CDR2 SYDVKM. The CDR3, as DNA: TGTGCCAGCAGTTTTCTCGGGACAGGGGTCAACACTGAAGCTTTCTTT. Translation: CASSFLGTGVNTEAFF. The full variable domain, in which reference TRBV28 and TRBJ1-1 provide the parts outside the CDR3, is DVKVTQSSRYLVKRTGEKVFLECVQDMDHENMFWYRQDPGLGLRLIYFSYDVKMKEKGDIPEGYSVSREKKERFSLILESASTNQTSMYLCASSFLGTGVNTEAFFGQGTRLTVV.

This clonotype was detected many times. The chain carries TRBV7-9 and TRBJ2-1, with 14 bases that match TRBD2. The length of the CDR3 is 20 residues. Losses at the gene ends were 5 bases for V and 6 bases for J; bases not matched to a gene: 18. The germline gives CDR1 SEHNR, CDR2 FQNEAQ (reference sequence). The DNA of the CDR3 is TGTGCCAGCAGCCGAACAGCGATTTCCGGGACTAGCGGGAGAGCCAATGAGCAGTTCTTC. This codes for CASSRTAISGTSGRANEQFF.

The V call is TRBV5-6, the J call TRBJ2-1; TRBD1 matches at 9 bases. This CDR3 comprises 14 residues. V lost 5 bases to trimming and J lost 7 bases; unmatched junction nucleotides: 7. Germline V CDR1 and CDR2: SGHDT, YYEEEE. The chain's CDR3 is CASRRTGEANEQFF. The CDR3, as DNA: TGTGCCAGCAGACGGACAGGGGAGGCAAATGAGCAGTTCTTC.

This clonotype has at least ten counts. The chain has TRBV30 and TRBJ1-5, with D possibly TRBD1 on 6 matching bases. This CDR3 region has 13 residues. Per the germline V gene, CDR1 is GTSNPN and CDR2 is SVGIG (reference sequence). V shed 2 bases and J shed 14 bases, with 19 bases lying between them. CDR3 coding DNA: TGTGCCTGGAGTATAGCCCGCGGCCAGGGGAAGCATTTT. Its translation is CAWSIARGQGKHF. Complete variable domain (other parts from reference TRBV30 and TRBJ1-5): SQTIHQWPATLVQPVGSPLSLECTVEGTSNPNLYWYRQAAGRGLQLLFYSVGIGQISSEVPQNLSASRPQDRQFILSSKKLLLSDSGFYLCAWSIARGQGKHFGDGTRLSIL.

The CDR3: CSASRITANTEAFF. As DNA, the CDR3 is TGCAGTGCTTCTCGTATTACTGCCAACACTGAAGCTTTCTTT. This rearrangement joins TRBV20-1 to TRBJ1-1; D unclear. Germline V gene lookup returns CDR1 DFQATT and CDR2 SNEGSKA (reference sequence). Deletions cut 5 bases from V and 2 bases from J, with 15 bases between. CDR3 length: 14 residues.

At least ten counts were recorded for this clonotype. The gene calls are TRBV6-2 or TRBV6-3 and TRBJ2-1; 9 bases map to TRBD2. V trimming: 0 bases; J trimming: 3 bases; junction bases outside the gene matches: 3. Germline lookup yields CDR1 MNHEY and CDR2 SVGEGT. The CDR3 sequence is 16 residues long. This CDR3 reads CASSYSSGGIYNEQFF. The CDR3 bases are TGTGCCAGCAGTTACTCGAGCGGGGGGATCTACAATGAGCAGTTCTTC.

The gene calls are TRBV21-1 and TRBJ1-6. TRBV21-1 is labeled a pseudogene. The CDR3 covers 17 residues. The CDR3 is CASSIFRKDPINSPLHF. The CDR3 DNA sequence: TGTGCCAGCAGCATTTTTCGGAAAGATCCCATTAATTCACCCCTCCACTTT.

The sample holds many counts of this clonotype. This rearrangement joins TRBV12-3 or TRBV12-4 to TRBJ1-5, with D uncertain. The CDR3 has 13 residues. V was cut by 3 bases and J by 7 bases, with 10 bases left in between. The CDR3 loop is CASSLGSGQPQHF. The CDR3 DNA reads as TGTGCCAGCAGTTTGGGCAGCGGCCAGCCCCAGCATTTT.

The chain links TRBV28 to TRBJ2-2; D ambiguous. The CDR3 contains 14 residues. The germline gives CDR1 MDHEN, CDR2 SYDVKM. Trimming took off 4 bases at V and 7 bases at J, with 13 bases between the two ends. The CDR3 is CASSSPPQSGELFF. DNA for the CDR3: TGTGCCAGCAGTTCGCCACCCCAAAGCGGGGAGCTGTTTTTT. The variable domain in full, with the rest retrieved from reference TRBV28 and TRBJ2-2, is DVKVTQSSRYLVKRTGEKVFLECVQDMDHENMFWYRQDPGLGLRLIYFSYDVKMKEKGDIPEGYSVSREKKERFSLILESASTNQTSMYLCASSSPPQSGELFFGEGSRLTVL.